This TCR beta chain was recovered during a study of STAT5B mutations in CD4+ large granular lymphocyte leukemia. Regarding the study as a whole: No patients shared main leukemic clonotypes, though roughly 23% appeared at low frequency elsewhere. Patient CD4-sorted repertoires stayed more clonal than healthy ones after leukemic-clone removal.

The CDR3 runs 14 residues. The germline V gene has CDR1 SGHDN and CDR2 FVKESK. With 2 bases clipped from V and 8 bases from J, the junction kept 7 bases outside the gene matches. Controls came from buffy coats of healthy blood donors. Assay used: immunoSEQ multiplex PCR; TCRdb lists only in-frame clones, some missing. Of about 30,000 clones in the sample, roughly three quarters were seen once. This clone was counted once. The antigen is not known. This sequence originates from a human donor in good health. The sample was CD4+ T cells from blood buffy coats. The chain carries TRBV14 and TRBJ2-7, with 9 bases identical to TRBD1. CDR3 sequence reads: CASSQPDRGSKQYF. The DNA for the CDR3 is TGTGCCAGCAGCCAACCCGACAGGGGGTCCAAGCAGTACTTC.